This T cell receptor (beta chain) originates from a study of CD8 T cells in Susac syndrome (dated by TCRdb to the late 2010s). Looking at the study overall: Of the Susac syndrome patients who were sequenced, roughly six had clinically active disease and eight or nine were in clinical remission. Whether CD8+ T cell activation and differentiation in Susac syndrome was antigen driven was tested using repertoire sequencing. At blood withdrawal, Susac syndrome patients were either therapy-naive, taking corticosteroids (in some cases with IVIg as well), or taking IVIg alone.

RNA was extracted with the RNeasy kit and about 0.5 to 1 ug was reverse transcribed using random hexamers. The immunoSEQ multiplex PCR assay, covering 54 Vbeta and 13 Jbeta segments, was used to amplify TCR beta CDR3 regions. PCR amplification bias was corrected using a synthetic template baseline for primer optimization and computational correction. In the authors' own workflow: Reads were annotated to V, D and J genes according to IMGT and were analyzed with immunoSEQ Analyzer, with only productive sequences retained. Clonality was calculated as one minus the Shannon entropy normalized by log2 of the number of productive unique sequences. For each patient and control, public and private clones were evaluated within the 100 most prevalent clones. Susac-specific clones were defined as absent from healthy and MS cohorts, 1052 published viral clones and other ImmuneACCESS disease sequences. TCRdb itself trimmed the public reads at Q25 with fastp, ran MiXCR and retained productive beta chains. Every CDR3 protein is listed once, alongside the most common genes and DNA of its rows. For this entry, the V and J calls and clone size follow TCRdb and not the study's own pipeline. The sample table contains roughly 150,000 distinct CDR3 sequences; only one count was recorded for more than 90% of them. The ten largest clones represent approximately 0.08% of the sample.

In the case of this clonotype: Its target antigen remains unknown. The sample holds no much larger clone one base away, and base qualities are not on file.

Overall study outcomes, separate from this receptor: In the CD4+ T cell repertoire of Susac syndrome patients, clonal expansion was not detected. The number of individuals in the TCR sequencing and HLA analysis was recognized as being relatively small.

V and J are truncated by 0 bases and 7 bases respectively, leaving an intervening sequence of 16 bases. According to the germline V gene, CDR1 reads SGHDN and CDR2 reads FVKESK. The CDR3 runs 15 residues from the cysteine to the phenylalanine. Of the read, only the CDR3 DNA is kept; its 45 bases are in frame from base 1. High-throughput TCR beta sequencing profiled peripheral blood CD8+ and CD4+ T cells from healthy donors, Susac syndrome patients and multiple sclerosis patients. Susac syndrome patients met recently defined diagnostic criteria for definite or probable disease. Bulk CD8+ and CD4+ T cells were purified by magnetic negative isolation, whereas CD8+ TEMRA cells were enriched by FACS. Blood was drawn into EDTA tubes, processed within 24 hours, and PBMCs were isolated by density gradient centrifugation. PBMCs intended for TCR sequencing were cryopreserved in liquid nitrogen and thawed later in a water bath at 37 degrees C. Purity of sorted or isolated CD4+, CD8+ and CD8+ TEMRA cells was at least 90%.

What was sequenced was CD4+ T cells from PBMCs. The rearranged segments are TRBV14 and TRBJ2-7; the D gene is possibly TRBD2, with 6 bases matching. This sequence originates from a human donor with Susac syndrome. The CDR3: CASSQDSVTGVEQYF. At the DNA level, the sequence is TGTGCCAGCAGCCAAGATTCGGTCACGGGGGTAGAGCAGTACTTC.